These T cell receptor beta chains were read from a single sample in a study of shared clonotypes between healthy human individuals. Only in-frame clones appear in the TCRdb table, and some are missing; sequencing was by immunoSEQ multiplex PCR. In the table there are some 2,000,000 clones, about 95% of which are singletons. Specimen: naive CD8+ T cells sorted from blood. The receptors were gathered from a man aged 18 to 30 in good health. CDR3s include the opening cysteine and the closing phenylalanine or tryptophan. The D gene is left open where the match is weak. Not all rows give a size; the values are once, few, many and, for expanded clones, a class.

j_gene,v_gene,d_gene,abundance,CDR3aa,CDR3nt
TRBJ1-2,TRBV4-3,TRBD1,NA,CASSQDQGQLDGYTF,TGCGCCAGCAGCCAAGATCAGGGACAGTTGGATGGCTACACCTTC
TRBJ2-1,TRBV19,TRBD2,once,CASYPELAGANMDEQFF,TGTGCCAGTTACCCCGAGTTAGCGGGAGCCAATATGGATGAGCAGTTCTTC
TRBJ2-5,TRBV11-2,NA,NA,CASSQNLGGQETQYF,TGTGCCAGCAGCCAAAATCTCGGGGGCCAAGAGACCCAGTACTTC
TRBJ1-2,TRBV14,TRBD1,NA,CASSQEAGGNYGYTF,TGTGCCAGCAGCCAAGAGGCAGGGGGAAACTATGGCTACACCTTC
TRBJ2-7,TRBV4-1,TRBD2,NA,CASSHPMAGASYEQYF,TGCGCCAGCAGCCATCCCATGGCGGGAGCAAGCTACGAGCAGTACTTC
TRBJ2-3,TRBV7-3,NA,NA,CASSSLAAVTDTQYF,TGTGCCAGCAGCAGTCTAGCCGCTGTCACAGATACGCAGTATTTT
TRBJ2-3,TRBV27,NA,NA,CASSLRGFTDTQYF,TGTGCCAGCAGTCTAAGGGGGTTCACAGATACGCAGTATTTT
TRBJ1-2,TRBV9,NA,NA,CASSGTSHGYTF,TGTGCCAGCAGCGGAACTAGCCATGGCTACACCTTC
TRBJ2-3,TRBV28,NA,NA,CASTSGPDTQYF,TGTGCCAGCACCTCAGGTCCAGATACGCAGTATTTT
TRBJ2-1,TRBV5-6,NA,NA,CASSSGVGALWNEQFF,TGTGCCAGCAGCTCCGGCGTGGGCGCTCTTTGGAATGAGCAGTTCTTC
TRBJ2-7,TRBV5-1,NA,NA,CASSLADSTYEQYF,TGCGCCAGCAGCTTGGCCGACAGTACCTACGAGCAGTACTTC
TRBJ2-3,TRBV7-9,TRBD2,once,CASSVTSVPDTQYF,TGTGCCAGCAGCGTCACTAGCGTCCCAGATACGCAGTATTTT
TRBJ2-7,TRBV4-1,NA,NA,CASSLRGGSYEQYF,TGCGCCAGCAGTCTCAGGGGAGGATCCTACGAGCAGTACTTC
TRBJ2-1,TRBV9,NA,once,CASSVDRDTYNEQFF,TGTGCCAGCAGCGTAGACAGGGATACCTACAATGAGCAGTTCTTC
TRBJ2-1,TRBV27,TRBD1,NA,CASTGTGTNEQFF,TGTGCCAGCACCGGGACAGGGACCAATGAGCAGTTCTTC
TRBJ1-2,TRBV4-2,NA,once,CASSQRQRNLYGYTF,TGTGCCAGCAGCCAACGACAGAGAAACCTCTATGGCTACACCTTC
TRBJ2-7,TRBV7-9,NA,NA,CASSLVPGPSSSYEQYF,TGTGCCAGCAGCTTAGTGCCAGGGCCCTCCAGCTCCTACGAGCAGTACTTC
TRBJ1-6,TRBV19,TRBD1,NA,CASTPGQGISPLHF,TGTGCCAGTACCCCGGGACAGGGGATCTCACCCCTCCACTTT
TRBJ1-1,TRBV4-2,TRBD1,once,CASSQGQGVEAFF,TGTGCCAGCAGCCAGGGACAGGGGGTAGAGGCTTTCTTT
TRBJ2-7,TRBV7-6,NA,NA,CASSLESGQGPYEQYF,TGTGCCAGCAGCTTAGAATCCGGTCAGGGCCCCTACGAGCAGTACTTC
TRBJ1-1,TRBV28,NA,NA,CASSPHKPNTEAFF,TGTGCCAGCAGTCCTCATAAACCGAACACTGAAGCTTTCTTT
TRBJ2-4,TRBV13,NA,NA,CASSLSTPERTEDVNIQYF,TGTGCCAGCAGCCTTTCCACGCCCGAGAGGACGGAGGATGTGAACATTCAGTACTTC
TRBJ2-7,TRBV6-5,NA,NA,CASSPGEGPYEQYF,TGTGCCAGCAGTCCGGGTGAGGGGCCCTACGAGCAGTACTTC
TRBJ2-2,TRBV5-6,NA,NA,CASSLARVLNTGELFF,TGTGCCAGCAGCTTGGCCCGGGTTTTGAACACCGGGGAGCTGTTTTTT
TRBJ2-2,TRBV7-9,TRBD2,NA,CASSSGLAGGTGELFF,TGTGCCAGCAGCTCGGGACTAGCGGGAGGCACCGGGGAGCTGTTTTTT
TRBJ2-2,TRBV29-1,NA,once,CSVSRTGELFF,TGCAGCGTTAGTAGAACCGGGGAGCTGTTTTTT
TRBJ2-3,TRBV5-4,NA,NA,CASTPHGGLTDTQYF,TGTGCCAGCACCCCTCACGGGGGCCTGACAGATACGCAGTATTTT
TRBJ2-7,TRBV11-2,TRBD2,NA,CASSFTSGSGWVQYF,TGTGCCAGCAGCTTTACTAGCGGGAGTGGTTGGGTGCAGTACTTC
TRBJ1-3,TRBV30,NA,NA,CAWSTRSGNTIYF,TGTGCCTGGAGTACCCGCTCTGGAAACACCATATATTTT
TRBJ1-3,TRBV14,NA,once,CASSHVGPGNTIYF,TGTGCCAGCAGCCACGTAGGGCCTGGAAACACCATATATTTT